Shown below are 25 T cell receptor beta chains from a single sample sequenced in a study of T cell therapy after organ transplantation. Repertoires were generated with immunoSEQ multiplex PCR, while TCRdb's copy carries only in-frame clones and drops some. This sample has roughly 48,000 clones, with 85% to 95% found just once. These receptors are not linked to any known antigen. The source was CD8+ T cells from blood, collected before autologous CMV-specific T cell therapy. The receptors derive from a human patient who had received a solid organ transplant and had CMV disease.

On this clone: The germline gene is not matched at one end of the junction; a read error may be the cause. The chain joins TRBV7-9 to TRBJ2-3; D could derive from TRBD1 or TRBD2 (5 bases each). The CDR3 has 15 residues. Germline lookup yields CDR1 SEHNR and CDR2 FQNEAQ (reference sequence). For the CDR3, the DNA is TGTGCCAGCAGGTTAGACTGGGGGTTCACAGATACGCAGTATTTT. Translation: CASRLDWGFTDTQYF.

The chain links TRBV4-1 to TRBJ2-7; no reliable D call. Per germline, CDR1 MGHRA and CDR2 YSYEKL. The CDR3 spans 15 residues. Between the trimmed V and J ends, which lost 1 base and 4 bases, there was a span of 14 bases. The CDR3 DNA sequence: TGCGCCAGCAGCCAAGGGCAAGCGACCGATTACGAGCAGTACTTC. This codes for CASSQGQATDYEQYF.

The gene calls are TRBV30 and TRBJ2-7; 7 bases are a match to TRBD1. Germline V CDR1 and CDR2: GTSNPN, SVGIG (reference sequence). This CDR3 contains 13 residues. The V gene end was trimmed by 7 bases and the J gene end by 6 bases; junction bases not matched to a gene: 12. As DNA, the CDR3 is TGTGCCTTCTGGACGGGACAGCCCTCCGAGCAGTACTTC. This encodes CAFWTGQPSEQYF.

V is TRBV6-5 and J is TRBJ2-3, with D uncertain. The CDR3 consists of 12 residues. The V end lost 6 bases, the J end lost 2 bases, and 6 bases lay between the germline ends. Germline V lookup: CDR1 MNHEY, CDR2 SVGAGI. DNA of the CDR3: TGTGCCAGCAGGGTGAACACAGATACGCAGTATTTT. Translation: CASRVNTDTQYF.

V is TRBV9 and J is TRBJ2-7, with a weak D call TRBD2 (6 bases). The CDR3 runs 16 residues. Germline CDR1 SGDLS, CDR2 YYNGEE. Trimming pared 3 bases from V and 0 bases from J, leaving 16 bases between. The CDR3 loop is CASSEGPGRSSYEQYF. The CDR3 DNA is TGTGCCAGCAGCGAGGGGCCAGGGAGGAGCTCCTACGAGCAGTACTTC.

V is TRBV30 and J is TRBJ2-1; 9 bases are a match to TRBD1. CDR1 is GTSNPN and CDR2 is SVGIG in the germline V gene (reference sequence). The V segment lost 4 bases and the J segment 9 bases; nucleotides outside the gene matches: 10. CDR3 length: 14 amino acids. For the CDR3, the DNA is TGTGCCTGGACTTCGGGACAGGGTTACGGTGAGCAGTTCTTC. It codes for CAWTSGQGYGEQFF. The full variable domain, rest sourced from reference TRBV30 and TRBJ2-1, is SQTIHQWPATLVQPVGSPLSLECTVEGTSNPNLYWYRQAAGRGLQLLFYSVGIGQISSEVPQNLSASRPQDRQFILSSKKLLLSDSGFYLCAWTSGQGYGEQFFGPGTRLTVL.

The rearrangement links TRBV2 to TRBJ2-2; D remains unclear. The CDR3 covers 17 residues. Germline CDR1 is SNHLY and CDR2 is FYNNEI. Trimming stripped 8 bases from V and 3 bases from J, with 22 bases between. The CDR3 loop is CASVERPGLRDTGELFF. CDR3 bases: TGTGCCAGCGTAGAGAGACCGGGCCTTCGGGACACCGGGGAGCTGTTTTTT.

Here the CDR3 DNA reads TGTGCCAGCAGGGACAGGGGAAACCTTCGGGACACCGGGGAGCTGTTTTTT. Its translation is CASRDRGNLRDTGELFF. The chain is built from TRBV13 and TRBJ2-2, with 9 bases matching TRBD1. This CDR3 spans 17 amino acids. The V and J ends lost 6 bases and 3 bases, in that order; junction bases with no gene match: 11. The V gene's germline CDR1 is PRHDT and CDR2 FYEKMQ (reference sequence). Based on the CDR3 plus reference TRBV13 and TRBJ2-2, the full variable domain is AAGVIQSPRHLIKEKRETATLKCYPIPRHDTVYWYQQGPGQDPQFLISFYEKMQSDKGSIPDRFSAQQFSDYHSELNMSSLELGDSALYFCASRDRGNLRDTGELFFGEGSRLTVL.

V is TRBV6-5 and J is TRBJ2-5; 8 bases are shared with TRBD1. The CDR3 length is 15 residues. Germline CDR1 and CDR2: MNHEY and SVGAGI. V shed 5 bases and J 5 bases; nucleotides not matched to a gene: 10. In DNA, the CDR3 is TGTGCCAGCAGTGCCAGCCAGGGGGCTCGGGAGACCCAGTACTTC. It yields the protein CASSASQGARETQYF.

This clone occurred a few times. V and J are TRBV4-1 and TRBJ1-6, with TRBD1 matching over 7 bases. The germline CDR1 and CDR2 sequences are MGHRA and YSYEKL. V lost 4 bases and J lost 9; bases outside the gene matches: 6. The CDR3 spans 14 residues. CDR3 in amino acids: CASSPSYRGSPLHF. The CDR3 DNA follows: TGCGCCAGCAGCCCATCGTACAGGGGTTCACCCCTCCACTTT.

The chain employs TRBV27 and TRBJ1-2; TRBD1 matches at 7 bases. The CDR3 is 14 residues long. The ends lost 5 bases at V and 3 bases at J; junction bases unmatched: 6. Germline values: CDR1 MNHEY, CDR2 SMNVEV (reference sequence). CDR3 amino acids: CASSITGADYGYTF. The CDR3 region has the DNA TGTGCCAGCAGTATTACAGGGGCCGACTATGGCTACACCTTC.

The chain combines TRBV7-3 with TRBJ1-1; no clear D gene. CDR1 and CDR2 (germline): SGHTA, FQGTGA. The CDR3 is 15 residues long. Between the trimmed V and J ends, which lost 5 bases and 1 base, there was a span of 14 bases. CDR3 sequence reads: CASSAVGQTNTEAFF. The DNA for the CDR3 is TGTGCCAGCAGCGCAGTCGGGCAAACGAACACTGAAGCTTTCTTT.

The chain employs TRBV10-1 and TRBJ1-2, with D perhaps matching TRBD1 (6 bases). This CDR3 has 12 amino acids. V was clipped by 3 bases and J by 5 bases, with 7 bases between them. CDR1 is WNHNN, CDR2 SYGVQD, per germline (reference sequence). Written as DNA, the CDR3 is TGCGCCAGCAGTGATCAGGGGTATGGCTACACCTTC. Translating gives CASSDQGYGYTF.

The chain employs TRBV6-4 and TRBJ2-6; possible D gene TRBD1, 6 bases. CDR3 length: 16 residues. Germline CDR1 and CDR2: MRHNA and SNTAGT. The germline V and J ends were trimmed by 4 bases and 1 base, with 11 bases remaining between them. Here the CDR3 DNA reads TGTGCCAGCAGTGCGGACAGTACTTCTGGGGCCAACGTCCTGACTTTC. As protein: CASSADSTSGANVLTF.

The chain combines TRBV5-6 with TRBJ2-7; 11 bases fit TRBD1. Trimming cost V 3 bases and J 3 bases; bases outside gene matches: 2. CDR1 SGHDT and CDR2 YYEEEE come from the germline V gene. This CDR3 comprises 14 residues. The CDR3, as DNA: TGTGCCAGCAGCTGGGACAGGGGGGTCTACGAGCAGTACTTC. Protein product: CASSWDRGVYEQYF.

The rearrangement links TRBV5-8 to TRBJ1-5, with TRBD1 matching 8 bases. CDR1 is SGHTS and CDR2 is YDEGEE in the germline V gene. The length of the CDR3 is 16 residues. The V and J ends lost 5 bases and 2 bases, in that order; junction bases with no gene match: 9. This CDR3 reads CASRERTGYGNQPQHF. In DNA, the CDR3 is TGTGCCAGCAGAGAACGGACAGGGTATGGCAATCAGCCCCAGCATTTT.

This rearrangement joins TRBV4-2 to TRBJ2-7, with 16 bases fitting TRBD2. Per the germline V gene, CDR1 is LGHNA and CDR2 is YNFKEQ. The CDR3 has 19 residues. V shed 4 bases, J shed 3 bases, and the junction held 12 bases outside the gene matches. For the CDR3, the DNA is TGTGCCAGCAGCCCCCCCGGGACTAGCGGGGGGGACAAATACTACGAGCAGTACTTC. Translating it yields CASSPPGTSGGDKYYEQYF.

The CDR3 coding sequence is TGTGCCTGGAATTCGGACAGGGCCGGAAACACCATATATTTT. Translation gives CAWNSDRAGNTIYF. The chain joins TRBV30 to TRBJ1-3; TRBD1 agrees at 8 bases. The CDR3 extends over 14 amino acids. V lost 4 bases to trimming and J lost 4 bases; unmatched junction nucleotides: 6. The germline V gene encodes CDR1 GTSNPN and CDR2 SVGIG (reference sequence). Complete variable domain (other parts from reference TRBV30 and TRBJ1-3): SQTIHQWPATLVQPVGSPLSLECTVEGTSNPNLYWYRQAAGRGLQLLFYSVGIGQISSEVPQNLSASRPQDRQFILSSKKLLLSDSGFYLCAWNSDRAGNTIYFGEGSWLTVV.

The V call is TRBV7-2, the J call TRBJ2-5; the D gene could be TRBD1 or TRBD2 (5 bases each). With 5 bases removed from V and 1 base from J, the gap between germline ends came to 20 bases. CDR3 size: 17 residues. Germline CDR1 reads SGHTA; CDR2 reads FQGNSA. CDR3 residues: CASSPGPSGTSQETQYF. Here the CDR3 DNA reads TGTGCCAGCAGCCCGGGACCCTCCGGGACGAGCCAAGAGACCCAGTACTTC.

The chain uses TRBV13 and TRBJ2-3; 10 nucleotides agree with TRBD2. From germline, CDR1 is PRHDT and CDR2 FYEKMQ (reference sequence). V lost 5 bases, J lost 1 base, and 3 bases stayed unmatched. This CDR3 comprises 15 residues. CDR3 loop: CASSGGLAGTDTQYF. Here the CDR3 DNA reads TGTGCCAGCAGCGGCGGACTAGCGGGCACAGATACGCAGTATTTT.

The chain couples TRBV27 to TRBJ2-7, with D possibly matching TRBD1 (6 bases). The CDR3 contains 15 residues. The V end was cut by 2 bases, the J end by 6 bases, with 17 bases between. Germline CDR1 MNHEY, CDR2 SMNVEV (reference sequence). The CDR3 reads CASSLRGTLYGEQYF. CDR3 DNA sequence: TGTGCCAGCAGTTTAAGGGGGACACTATATGGCGAGCAGTACTTC.

This chain uses TRBV4-1 with TRBJ1-5; 8 nucleotides line up with TRBD1. CDR3 size: 15 residues. The ends lost 1 base at V and 6 bases at J; junction bases unmatched: 5. Per the germline V gene, CDR1 is MGHRA and CDR2 is YSYEKL. The DNA of the CDR3 is TGCGCCAGCAGCCAAGCCGGACAGGGTCGTCAGCCCCAGCATTTT. Translated: CASSQAGQGRQPQHF.

The chain links TRBV16 to TRBJ1-2; 7 bases are shared with TRBD1. This CDR3 is 16 amino acids long. V lost 4 bases and J lost 4; bases outside the gene matches: 12. CDR1 KGHSY and CDR2 FQNENV come from the germline V gene. Here the CDR3 reads CASSPPRGASGYGYTF. In DNA form, the CDR3 reads TGTGCCAGCAGCCCCCCCAGGGGGGCATCCGGCTATGGCTACACCTTC. Together with reference TRBV16 and TRBJ1-2, the CDR3 gives the full variable domain: GEEVAQTPKHLVRGEGQKAKLYCAPIKGHSYVFWYQQVLKNEFKFLISFQNENVFDETGMPKERFSAKCLPNSPCSLEIQATKLEDSAVYFCASSPPRGASGYGYTFGSGTRLTVV.

This clone was seen just once. The rearrangement joins TRBV30 to TRBJ2-7, with 7 nucleotides matching TRBD1. Germline CDR1 and CDR2: GTSNPN and SVGIG (reference sequence). CDR3 size: 15 residues. V dropped 1 base and J dropped 5; count of bases not matched to a gene: 11. In nucleotides, the CDR3 is TGTGCCTGGAGTGACTCTCGACAGGGTGAGGACGAGCAGTACTTC. Protein: CAWSDSRQGEDEQYF.

This clone was observed once. The gene calls are TRBV4-3 and TRBJ2-3; 8 nucleotides line up with TRBD2. Trimming at V came to 2 bases and at J to 4 bases, leaving 5 bases not matched to a gene. In germline, CDR1 is LGHNA, CDR2 YSLEER. The CDR3 has 15 residues. CDR3 nucleotide sequence: TGCGCCAGCAGCCAATTCGGGGGGGCCGCAGATACGCAGTATTTT. It encodes CASSQFGGAADTQYF.